This T cell receptor (beta chain) was recovered during a study of CD8+ T cells in alopecia areata. Across the study: Treatment comprised oral tofacitinib, 5 to 10 mg twice daily, in treated patients. Study observations and caveats: TCR sharing was clearer in mice than between patients, perhaps partly owing to patient HLA diversity. Clonality exceeded that of normal scalp in lesional scalp, most notably in alopecia totalis/universalis.

A word on this clone: Its antigen remains unknown.

V lost 3 bases to trimming and J lost 10 bases, with 7 bases between them. Germline CDR1 and CDR2: SGHNT and YYREEE (reference sequence). The CDR3 contains 11 residues. Those with alopecia areata gave lesional scalp punch biopsies and peripheral blood. Once RNA had been extracted, it was reverse transcribed into cDNA to act as the sequencing template. Clones were read by immunoSEQ multiplex PCR, and TCRdb kept only the in-frame ones, dropping some. The sample lists 200,000 to 250,000 clones; approximately 61% were seen once. The rearrangement uses TRBV5-4 and TRBJ2-2; D is undetermined. This sample comprised CD4+ T cells sorted from blood, obtained at week 0. This TCR derives from a human donor with alopecia areata. CDR3 amino acids: CASSSFKELFF. CDR3 bases: TGTGCCAGCAGCTCCTTCAAGGAGCTGTTTTTT.